This T cell receptor (beta chain) was documented in a study of T cells in Graves' hyperthyroidism and ophthalmopathy. RNA transcripts yielded amplified TCR beta CDR3 regions. The HTBI primer set was used in a first-round RT-PCR of the TCR CDR3. TCRdb re-derived calls from the multiplex PCR reads in MiXCR, one entry per CDR3 protein. The sample lists roughly 500,000 distinct CDR3 sequences; 46% were seen once. Germline loops: CDR1 SNHLY, CDR2 FYNNEI. CDR3 length: 11 amino acids. This sequence originates from an adult woman with Graves' disease, either hyperthyroidism or ophthalmopathy (not recorded which). The chain is built from TRBV2 and TRBJ1-1, with D unresolved. The sample taken for sequencing was peripheral blood or thyroid tissue (not recorded which). The CDR3 protein is CASLGIDEAFF. CDR3 DNA: TGTGCTAGCTTGGGGATCGATGAAGCTTTCTTT.